These T cell receptor beta chains were read from a single sample in a study of T cells in Graves' hyperthyroidism and ophthalmopathy. TCRdb analysed the multiplex PCR reads with MiXCR anew, one entry per CDR3 protein. This table has approximately 690,000 distinct CDR3 sequences, less than 25% appearing once. The sequencing input was blood. All receptors derive from a man aged 25-45 years with Graves' ophthalmopathy. The CDR3 runs from the conserved cysteine through the conserved F or W. Each record gives: D gene, clone size, V gene, J gene, CDR3 DNA, CDR3 protein. D genes are given only for firm matches. Size is omitted from some rows. Given values are once, few, many or a class for expanded clones.

D gene: .
clone size: .
V gene: TRBV10-3
J gene: TRBJ1-5
CDR3 DNA: TGTGCCATCACATCGGGGAGCAATCAGCCCCAGCATTTT
CDR3 protein: CAITSGSNQPQHF

D gene: TRBD1
clone size: few
V gene: TRBV20-1
J gene: TRBJ1-2
CDR3 DNA: TGCAGTGTTCCAGGACAGGGGCGAGATGGCTACACCTTC
CDR3 protein: CSVPGQGRDGYTF

D gene: TRBD2
clone size: .
V gene: TRBV2
J gene: TRBJ2-7
CDR3 DNA: TGTGCCAGCACTTTAGGGACTAGCGGCGAGCAGTACTTC
CDR3 protein: CASTLGTSGEQYF

D gene: .
clone size: .
V gene: TRBV20-1
J gene: TRBJ1-1
CDR3 DNA: TGCAGTGAGGGGCGGAACACTGAAGCTTTCTTT
CDR3 protein: CSEGRNTEAFF

D gene: TRBD1
clone size: .
V gene: TRBV29-1
J gene: TRBJ1-2
CDR3 DNA: TGCAGCGTTGAAGACTGGACAGGGACTAAGGATGGCTACACCTTC
CDR3 protein: CSVEDWTGTKDGYTF

D gene: .
clone size: many
V gene: TRBV15
J gene: TRBJ2-5
CDR3 DNA: TGTGCCACCAGCAGAGAGGTTGTGGGTGAGACCCAGTACTTC
CDR3 protein: CATSREVVGETQYF

D gene: .
clone size: few
V gene: TRBV7-8
J gene: TRBJ1-3
CDR3 DNA: TGTGCCAGCAGCTTACGTCTCGGCGGAAACACCATATATTTT
CDR3 protein: CASSLRLGGNTIYF

D gene: .
clone size: .
V gene: TRBV10-1
J gene: TRBJ1-1
CDR3 DNA: TGCGCCAGCATTGGGGGATTCCCACCCAGGACTGAAGCTTTCTTT
CDR3 protein: CASIGGFPPRTEAFF

D gene: TRBD2
clone size: .
V gene: TRBV7-2
J gene: TRBJ2-3
CDR3 DNA: TGTGCCAGCAGCCCCATATACATACTAGCGGGAGGAAGCACAGATACGCAGTATTTT
CDR3 protein: CASSPIYILAGGSTDTQYF

D gene: .
clone size: few
V gene: TRBV27
J gene: TRBJ1-1
CDR3 DNA: TGTGCCAGCAGTTCCAAGTACACTGAAGCTTTCTTT
CDR3 protein: CASSSKYTEAFF

D gene: .
clone size: .
V gene: TRBV20-1
J gene: TRBJ2-3
CDR3 DNA: TGCAGTGACGCTCGGCCAGACCGGTATAGCACAGATACGCAGTATTTT
CDR3 protein: CSDARPDRYSTDTQYF

D gene: .
clone size: many
V gene: TRBV7-2
J gene: TRBJ2-3
CDR3 DNA: TGTGCCAGCAGCCCCTTTGTCCGGGTCGGAGGCACAGATACGCAGTATTTT
CDR3 protein: CASSPFVRVGGTDTQYF

D gene: TRBD1
clone size: many
V gene: TRBV6-1
J gene: TRBJ1-1
CDR3 DNA: TGTGCCAGCAGGCCCGGGACAGGGGGCACTGAAGCTTTCTTT
CDR3 protein: CASRPGTGGTEAFF

D gene: .
clone size: few
V gene: TRBV7-3
J gene: TRBJ2-5
CDR3 DNA: TGTGCCAGCAGCGGCGGGGTTCAAGAGACCCAGTACTTC
CDR3 protein: CASSGGVQETQYF

D gene: .
clone size: few
V gene: TRBV28
J gene: TRBJ2-1
CDR3 DNA: TGTGCCAGCAGTTTATCAAATAGTGAGCAGTTCTTC
CDR3 protein: CASSLSNSEQFF

D gene: .
clone size: .
V gene: TRBV7-9
J gene: TRBJ2-5
CDR3 DNA: TGTGCCAGCAGCTTAGAAGGGACAAAGACCCAGTACTTC
CDR3 protein: CASSLEGTKTQYF

D gene: .
clone size: .
V gene: TRBV12-3/TRBV12-4
J gene: TRBJ1-2
CDR3 DNA: TGTGCCAGCGCCGCCACGCAGGGCGCTGGCTACACCTTC
CDR3 protein: CASAATQGAGYTF

D gene: TRBD2
clone size: many
V gene: TRBV2
J gene: TRBJ2-2
CDR3 DNA: TGTGCCAGCAAAGGGGAGGGTCTAGCCCCGAACACCGGGGAGCTGTTTTTT
CDR3 protein: CASKGEGLAPNTGELFF

D gene: .
clone size: .
V gene: TRBV30
J gene: TRBJ1-1
CDR3 DNA: TGTGCCTGGAGACAGCAACAGAACACTGAAGCTTTCTTT
CDR3 protein: CAWRQQQNTEAFF

D gene: .
clone size: many
V gene: TRBV28
J gene: TRBJ2-7
CDR3 DNA: TGTGCCAGCAGTTTTGGAGGGAGACAGTACTTC
CDR3 protein: CASSFGGRQYF

D gene: .
clone size: many
V gene: TRBV3-1
J gene: TRBJ2-1
CDR3 DNA: TGTGCCAGCAGCCAGGCCGTAGGGAATGAGCAGTTCTTC
CDR3 protein: CASSQAVGNEQFF

D gene: .
clone size: few
V gene: TRBV25-1
J gene: TRBJ1-1
CDR3 DNA: TGTGCCAGCAGTGATACAGGAGTCCTGAACACTGAAGCTTTCTTT
CDR3 protein: CASSDTGVLNTEAFF

D gene: TRBD1
clone size: many
V gene: TRBV28
J gene: TRBJ1-5
CDR3 DNA: TGTGCCAGCAACCTGGGCAGGGGGCTGGTTATGAGCAATCAGCCCCAGCATTTT
CDR3 protein: CASNLGRGLVMSNQPQHF

D gene: .
clone size: few
V gene: TRBV9
J gene: TRBJ2-1
CDR3 DNA: TGTGCCAGCAGCGTAGGAGGAAACGACGGCCATGAGCAGTTCTTC
CDR3 protein: CASSVGGNDGHEQFF

D gene: TRBD2
clone size: once
V gene: TRBV27
J gene: TRBJ2-1
CDR3 DNA: TGTGCCAGCAGTTTATTGGCGGGAGGGAACGGTGAGCAGTTCTTC
CDR3 protein: CASSLLAGGNGEQFF

D gene: TRBD2
clone size: .
V gene: TRBV27
J gene: TRBJ2-1
CDR3 DNA: TGTGCCAGTCTAGCGGGAGGGGGTTTGAATGAGCAGTTCTTC
CDR3 protein: CASLAGGGLNEQFF

D gene: TRBD2
clone size: many
V gene: TRBV10-2
J gene: TRBJ2-1
CDR3 DNA: TGCGCCAGCTTACAGGGATCTAGCGGGAGCATCGCCTTAAACAATGAGCAGTTCTTC
CDR3 protein: CASLQGSSGSIALNNEQFF

D gene: .
clone size: .
V gene: TRBV4-1
J gene: TRBJ1-2
CDR3 DNA: TGCGCCAGCAGCCAAGATCCGCTTCTACGAGACTATGGCTACACCTTC
CDR3 protein: CASSQDPLLRDYGYTF

D gene: TRBD1
clone size: .
V gene: TRBV18
J gene: TRBJ1-4
CDR3 DNA: TGTGCCAGCTCCGATCAGGGGGCGCGGGATGAAAAACTGTTTTTT
CDR3 protein: CASSDQGARDEKLFF

D gene: .
clone size: few
V gene: TRBV7-9
J gene: TRBJ2-1
CDR3 DNA: TGTGCCAGCAGCCCCACCTTCCCAGCGTGGGGATACAATGAGCAGTTCTTC
CDR3 protein: CASSPTFPAWGYNEQFF

D gene: TRBD1
clone size: .
V gene: TRBV30
J gene: TRBJ1-1
CDR3 DNA: TGTGCCTGGAGTGGCCCCCGGGACAGGCGCATGAACACTGAAGCTTTCTTT
CDR3 protein: CAWSGPRDRRMNTEAFF

D gene: .
clone size: .
V gene: TRBV6-6
J gene: TRBJ2-5
CDR3 DNA: TGTGCCAGCAGTTACGTCGGAGCGTACCAAGAGACCCAGTACTTC
CDR3 protein: CASSYVGAYQETQYF

D gene: TRBD1
clone size: many
V gene: TRBV30
J gene: TRBJ2-7
CDR3 DNA: TGTGCCTGGAGTGTCAGACAGGGGTCTTACGAGCAGTACTTC
CDR3 protein: CAWSVRQGSYEQYF

D gene: .
clone size: many
V gene: TRBV11-2
J gene: TRBJ2-3
CDR3 DNA: TGTGCCAGCAGCTTATATCCTAGCTCAGATACGCAGTATTTT
CDR3 protein: CASSLYPSSDTQYF

D gene: .
clone size: few
V gene: TRBV2
J gene: TRBJ2-5
CDR3 DNA: TGTGCCAGCAGTACCTCGGGGCGGGAGACCCAGTACTTC
CDR3 protein: CASSTSGRETQYF

D gene: .
clone size: few
V gene: TRBV20-1
J gene: TRBJ2-3
CDR3 DNA: TGCAGTGCCACCACCGGGACCAGCACAGATACGCAGTATTTT
CDR3 protein: CSATTGTSTDTQYF

D gene: .
clone size: .
V gene: TRBV2
J gene: TRBJ2-1
CDR3 DNA: TGTGCCACCCTAGCAAAGAGCTCCTACAATGAGCAGTTCTTC
CDR3 protein: CATLAKSSYNEQFF

D gene: .
clone size: few
V gene: TRBV28
J gene: TRBJ2-3
CDR3 DNA: TGTGCCAGCAAGTCTACTACTACTACAGATACGCAGTATTTT
CDR3 protein: CASKSTTTTDTQYF

D gene: TRBD1
clone size: .
V gene: TRBV27
J gene: TRBJ1-2
CDR3 DNA: TGTGCCAGCAGTCCAACCCCCGGACAGGTTCGGACCTTC
CDR3 protein: CASSPTPGQVRTF

D gene: .
clone size: .
V gene: TRBV30
J gene: TRBJ2-7
CDR3 DNA: TGTGCCTGGAGAGGGGGTGTAGGCGAGCAGTACTTC
CDR3 protein: CAWRGGVGEQYF

D gene: TRBD1
clone size: few
V gene: TRBV6-2/TRBV6-3
J gene: TRBJ2-7
CDR3 DNA: TGTGCCAGCAGTCCACCAGTCCCGGGACAGGGAATTTTCTCCTACGAGCAGTACTTC
CDR3 protein: CASSPPVPGQGIFSYEQYF

D gene: .
clone size: .
V gene: TRBV27
J gene: TRBJ2-6
CDR3 DNA: TGTGCCAGCAGCTGGTCTGGGGCCAACGTCCTGACTTTC
CDR3 protein: CASSWSGANVLTF